This T cell receptor beta chain derives from a study of blood T cell repertoires in COVID-19. Measured with immunoSEQ multiplex PCR; TCRdb has only the in-frame clones, and not every one. The table lists some 250,000 clones, around four fifths of them singletons. Trimming took off 6 bases at V and 3 bases at J, with 17 bases between the two ends. The CDR3 totals 15 residues. Germline V gene data show CDR1 as SGHTA and CDR2 as FQGNSA. This clone was counted between two and nine times. Participant-given clinical history determined each cohort assignment. Sequencing input: PBMCs or T cells enriched from blood (not recorded which). The source is a man aged 40-49 years who had recovered from COVID-19. The rearrangement links TRBV7-2 to TRBJ1-2, with D maybe TRBD1 (6 bases). CDR3 loop: CASSTRTGPDYGYTF. The CDR3 bases are TGTGCCAGCAGTACCAGAACAGGGCCCGACTATGGCTACACCTTC.